A selection of T cell receptor beta chains follows, all from one sample in a study of shared clonotypes between healthy human individuals. Clones were sequenced by immunoSEQ multiplex PCR, and TCRdb holds only the in-frame ones, with some missing. Of a few million clones in the sample, 90% to 95% were seen once. Sequenced: naive CD4+ T cells from PBMCs. These receptors originate from a man aged 18 to 29 in good health. Some clones in this sample may be carry-over from other donors' samples. Each CDR3 is given with its conserved first and last residue. The D gene is left open where the match is weak.

CDR3 length: 15
J gene: TRBJ2-2
V gene: TRBV11-3
D gene: .
CDR3 DNA: TGTGCCAGCAGCTTAGATGATCGAAACACCGGGGAGCTGTTTTTT
CDR3 protein: CASSLDDRNTGELFF

CDR3 length: 16
J gene: TRBJ1-5
V gene: TRBV19
D gene: TRBD1
CDR3 DNA: TGTGCCAGTAGTATAGAAGGGCAGGGGGCCTTCCAGCCCCAGCATTTT
CDR3 protein: CASSIEGQGAFQPQHF

CDR3 length: 15
J gene: TRBJ2-1
V gene: TRBV7-9
D gene: TRBD2
CDR3 DNA: TGTGCCAGCAGCCCTAGCGGGAGGGGGCACAATGAGCAGTTCTTC
CDR3 protein: CASSPSGRGHNEQFF

CDR3 length: 17
J gene: TRBJ2-5
V gene: TRBV18
D gene: TRBD1
CDR3 DNA: TGTGCCAGCTCAGGAACCGGGACAGGGGGCGCGGGAGAGACCCAGTACTTC
CDR3 protein: CASSGTGTGGAGETQYF

CDR3 length: 14
J gene: TRBJ1-6
V gene: TRBV30
D gene: .
CDR3 DNA: TGTGCCTGGAAGATTGGGCAGGGGAATTCACCCCTCCACTTT
CDR3 protein: CAWKIGQGNSPLHF

CDR3 length: 15
J gene: TRBJ1-2
V gene: TRBV4-2
D gene: .
CDR3 DNA: TGTGCCAGCAGCCAAGATCCTAAGTTCTCCTATGGCTACACCTTC
CDR3 protein: CASSQDPKFSYGYTF

CDR3 length: 16
J gene: TRBJ2-3
V gene: TRBV7-3
D gene: TRBD2
CDR3 DNA: TGTGCCAGCAGCTGGGGACTAGCGGGCTCCACAGATACGCAGTATTTT
CDR3 protein: CASSWGLAGSTDTQYF

CDR3 length: 12
J gene: TRBJ1-5
V gene: TRBV27
D gene: .
CDR3 DNA: TGTGCCAGCAGTTTCCTTAATCAGCCCCAGCATTTT
CDR3 protein: CASSFLNQPQHF

CDR3 length: 20
J gene: TRBJ2-4
V gene: TRBV14
D gene: TRBD2
CDR3 DNA: TGTGCCAGCAGCCAAGCGACCGGGACTAGCCCCACCCTAGCCAAAAACATTCAGTACTTC
CDR3 protein: CASSQATGTSPTLAKNIQYF

CDR3 length: 17
J gene: TRBJ1-4
V gene: TRBV9
D gene: TRBD1
CDR3 DNA: TGTGCCAGCAGCGTAGGACAGGGGGCCGGGACTAATGAAAAACTGTTTTTT
CDR3 protein: CASSVGQGAGTNEKLFF

CDR3 length: 16
J gene: TRBJ2-5
V gene: TRBV5-1
D gene: .
CDR3 DNA: TGCGCCAGCAGAACAACAGGGGAGGCTCCCCTTGAGACCCAGTACTTC
CDR3 protein: CASRTTGEAPLETQYF

CDR3 length: 13
J gene: TRBJ1-2
V gene: TRBV6-6
D gene: .
CDR3 DNA: TGTGCCAGCTGGGCATCCCCTAACTATGGCTACACCTTC
CDR3 protein: CASWASPNYGYTF

CDR3 length: 16
J gene: TRBJ2-6
V gene: TRBV28
D gene: .
CDR3 DNA: TGTGCCAGCAGTTCACCGCCAGGTACTGGGGCCAACGTCCTGACTTTC
CDR3 protein: CASSSPPGTGANVLTF

CDR3 length: 15
J gene: TRBJ2-2
V gene: TRBV7-9
D gene: TRBD1
CDR3 DNA: TGTGCCAGCCAAATTGGACAGGGGAGGACCGGGGAGCTGTTTTTT
CDR3 protein: CASQIGQGRTGELFF

CDR3 length: 12
J gene: TRBJ2-3
V gene: TRBV27
D gene: .
CDR3 DNA: TGTGCCAGCAGTTTAACGGGATTTGCGCAGTATTTT
CDR3 protein: CASSLTGFAQYF

CDR3 length: 13
J gene: TRBJ2-5
V gene: TRBV7-2
D gene: .
CDR3 DNA: TGTGCCAGCAGCTTAGGTATGGGCGAGACCCAGTACTTC
CDR3 protein: CASSLGMGETQYF

CDR3 length: 14
J gene: TRBJ2-7
V gene: TRBV9
D gene: .
CDR3 DNA: TGTGCCAGCAGCTCCACAGGGACCTCCTACGAGCAGTACTTC
CDR3 protein: CASSSTGTSYEQYF

CDR3 length: 15
J gene: TRBJ1-2
V gene: TRBV28
D gene: TRBD1
CDR3 DNA: TGTGCCAGCCTTACTCCGGACAGGAGCTACTATGGCTACACCTTC
CDR3 protein: CASLTPDRSYYGYTF